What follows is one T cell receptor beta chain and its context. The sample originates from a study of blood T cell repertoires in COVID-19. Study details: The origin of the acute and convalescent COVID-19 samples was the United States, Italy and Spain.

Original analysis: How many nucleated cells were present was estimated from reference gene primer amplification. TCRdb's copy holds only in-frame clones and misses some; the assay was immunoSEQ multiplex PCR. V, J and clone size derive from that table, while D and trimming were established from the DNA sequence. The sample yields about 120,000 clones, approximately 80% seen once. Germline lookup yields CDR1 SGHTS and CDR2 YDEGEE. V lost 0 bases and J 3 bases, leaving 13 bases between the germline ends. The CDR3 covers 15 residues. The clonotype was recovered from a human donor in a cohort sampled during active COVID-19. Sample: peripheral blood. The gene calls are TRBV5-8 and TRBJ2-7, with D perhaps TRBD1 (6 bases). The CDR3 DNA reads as TGTGCCAGCAGCTTGGGTGGGGGCCAGTTCTACGAGCAGTACTTC. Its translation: CASSLGGGQFYEQYF.